The source of this TCR beta chain is a study of blood T cell repertoires in COVID-19. There are 14 residues in the CDR3. From germline, CDR1 is SNHLY and CDR2 FYNNEI. Trimming removed 7 bases from V and 1 base from J, with 14 bases in between. Profiling relied on immunoSEQ multiplex PCR, and the TCRdb table lists in-frame clones only, not all of them. The table has 250,000 to 350,000 clones, approximately 84% seen once. This clone was detected once. The chain has TRBV2 and TRBJ2-7, with TRBD1 as a possible D gene (6 bases). The TCR was taken from a human donor with COVID-19, enrolled during active disease. The donor label of this sample is uncertain. The sequencing input was peripheral blood. CDR3 region: CASKFPGESYEQYF. The CDR3 DNA reads TGTGCCAGCAAGTTCCCAGGGGAATCCTACGAGCAGTACTTC.